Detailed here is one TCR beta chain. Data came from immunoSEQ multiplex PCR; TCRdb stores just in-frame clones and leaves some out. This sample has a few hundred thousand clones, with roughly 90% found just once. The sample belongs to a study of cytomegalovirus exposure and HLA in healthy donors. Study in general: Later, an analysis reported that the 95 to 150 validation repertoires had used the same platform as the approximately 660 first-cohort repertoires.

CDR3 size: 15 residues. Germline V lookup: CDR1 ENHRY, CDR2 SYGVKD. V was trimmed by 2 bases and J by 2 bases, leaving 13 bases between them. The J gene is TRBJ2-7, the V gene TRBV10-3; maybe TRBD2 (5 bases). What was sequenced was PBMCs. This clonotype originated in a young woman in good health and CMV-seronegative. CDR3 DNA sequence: TGTGCCATCAGTGAGCCTAACCGGGGAACCTACGAGCAGTACTTC. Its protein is CAISEPNRGTYEQYF.